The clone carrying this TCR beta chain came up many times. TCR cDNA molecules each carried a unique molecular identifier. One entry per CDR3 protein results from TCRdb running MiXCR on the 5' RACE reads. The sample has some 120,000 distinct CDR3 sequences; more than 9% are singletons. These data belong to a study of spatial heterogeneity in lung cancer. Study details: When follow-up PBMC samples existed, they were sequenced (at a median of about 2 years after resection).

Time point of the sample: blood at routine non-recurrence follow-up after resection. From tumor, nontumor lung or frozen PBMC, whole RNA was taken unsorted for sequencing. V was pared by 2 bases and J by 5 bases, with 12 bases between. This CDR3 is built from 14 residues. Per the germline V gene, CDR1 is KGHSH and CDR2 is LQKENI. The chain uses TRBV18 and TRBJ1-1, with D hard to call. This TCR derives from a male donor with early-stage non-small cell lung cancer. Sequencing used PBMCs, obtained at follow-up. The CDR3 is CASSPGVPGTEAFF. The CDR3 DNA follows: TGTGCCAGCTCACCAGGAGTCCCGGGGACTGAAGCTTTCTTT.